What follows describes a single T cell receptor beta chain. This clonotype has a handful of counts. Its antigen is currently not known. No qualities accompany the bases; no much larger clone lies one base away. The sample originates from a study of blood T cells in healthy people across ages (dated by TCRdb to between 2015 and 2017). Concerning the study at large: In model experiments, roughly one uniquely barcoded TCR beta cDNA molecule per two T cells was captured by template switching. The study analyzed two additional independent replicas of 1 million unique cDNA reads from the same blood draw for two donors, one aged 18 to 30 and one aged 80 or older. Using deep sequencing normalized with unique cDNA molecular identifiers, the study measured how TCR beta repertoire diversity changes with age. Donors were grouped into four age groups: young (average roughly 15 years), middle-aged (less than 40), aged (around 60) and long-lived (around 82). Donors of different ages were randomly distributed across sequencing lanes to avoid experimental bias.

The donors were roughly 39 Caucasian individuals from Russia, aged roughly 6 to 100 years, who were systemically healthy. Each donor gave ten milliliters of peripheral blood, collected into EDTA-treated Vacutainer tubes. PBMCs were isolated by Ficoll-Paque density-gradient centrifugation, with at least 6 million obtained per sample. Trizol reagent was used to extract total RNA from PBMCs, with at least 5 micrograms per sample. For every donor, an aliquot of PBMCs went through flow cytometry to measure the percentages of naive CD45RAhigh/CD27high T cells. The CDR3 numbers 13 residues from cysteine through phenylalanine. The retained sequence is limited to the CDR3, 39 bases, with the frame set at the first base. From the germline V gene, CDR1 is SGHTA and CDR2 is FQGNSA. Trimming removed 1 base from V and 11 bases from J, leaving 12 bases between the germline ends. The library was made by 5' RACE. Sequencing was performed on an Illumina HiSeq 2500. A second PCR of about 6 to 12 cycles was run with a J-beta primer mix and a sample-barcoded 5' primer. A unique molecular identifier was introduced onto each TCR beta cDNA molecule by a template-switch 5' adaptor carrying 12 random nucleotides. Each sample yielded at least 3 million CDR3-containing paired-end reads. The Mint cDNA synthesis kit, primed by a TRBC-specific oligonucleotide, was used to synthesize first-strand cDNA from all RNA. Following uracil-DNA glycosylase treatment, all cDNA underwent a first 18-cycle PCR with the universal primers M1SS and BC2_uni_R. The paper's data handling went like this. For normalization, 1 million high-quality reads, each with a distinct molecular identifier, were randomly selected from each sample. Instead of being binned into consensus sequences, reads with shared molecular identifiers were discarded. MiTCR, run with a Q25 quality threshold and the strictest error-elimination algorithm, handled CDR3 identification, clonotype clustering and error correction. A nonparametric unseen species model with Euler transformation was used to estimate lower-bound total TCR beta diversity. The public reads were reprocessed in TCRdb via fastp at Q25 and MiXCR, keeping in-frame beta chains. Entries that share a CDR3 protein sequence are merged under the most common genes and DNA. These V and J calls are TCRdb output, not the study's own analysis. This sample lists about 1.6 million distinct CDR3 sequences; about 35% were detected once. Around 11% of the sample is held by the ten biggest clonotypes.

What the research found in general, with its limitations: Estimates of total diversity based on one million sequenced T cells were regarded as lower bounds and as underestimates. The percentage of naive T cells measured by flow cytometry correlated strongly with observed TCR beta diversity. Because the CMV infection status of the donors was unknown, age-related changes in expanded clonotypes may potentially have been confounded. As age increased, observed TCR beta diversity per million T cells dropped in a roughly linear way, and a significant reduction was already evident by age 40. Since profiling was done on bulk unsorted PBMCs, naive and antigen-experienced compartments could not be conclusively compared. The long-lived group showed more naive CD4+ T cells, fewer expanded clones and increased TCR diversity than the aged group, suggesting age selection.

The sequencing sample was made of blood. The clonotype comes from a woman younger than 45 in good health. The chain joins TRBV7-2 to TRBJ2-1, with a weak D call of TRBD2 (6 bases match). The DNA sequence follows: TGTGCCAGCAGCTTAGGGCAGGAGGGGAAGCAGTTCTTC. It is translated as CASSLGQEGKQFF.